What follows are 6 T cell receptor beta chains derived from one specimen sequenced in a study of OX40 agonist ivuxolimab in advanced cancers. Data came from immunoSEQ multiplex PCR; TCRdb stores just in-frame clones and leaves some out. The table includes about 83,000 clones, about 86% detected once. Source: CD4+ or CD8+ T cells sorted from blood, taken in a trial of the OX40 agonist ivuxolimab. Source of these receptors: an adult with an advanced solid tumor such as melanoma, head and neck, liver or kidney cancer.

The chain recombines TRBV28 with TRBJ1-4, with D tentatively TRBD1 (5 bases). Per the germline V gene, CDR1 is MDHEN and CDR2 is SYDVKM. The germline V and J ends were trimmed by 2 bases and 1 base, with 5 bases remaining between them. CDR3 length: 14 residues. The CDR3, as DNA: TGTGCCAGCAGTTTAGGGGGAACTAATGAAAAACTGTTTTTT. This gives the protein CASSLGGTNEKLFF.

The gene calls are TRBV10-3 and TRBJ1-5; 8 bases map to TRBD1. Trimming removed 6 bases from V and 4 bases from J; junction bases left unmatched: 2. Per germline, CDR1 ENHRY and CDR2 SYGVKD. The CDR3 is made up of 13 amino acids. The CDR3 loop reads CAIRDRENQPQHF. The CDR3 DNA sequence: TGTGCCATCAGGGACAGGGAGAATCAGCCCCAGCATTTT.

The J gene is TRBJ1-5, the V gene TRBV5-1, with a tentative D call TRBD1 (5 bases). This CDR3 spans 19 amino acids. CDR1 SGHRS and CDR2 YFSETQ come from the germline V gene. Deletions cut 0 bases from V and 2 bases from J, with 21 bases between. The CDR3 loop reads CASSLDVRAPIAGNQPQHF. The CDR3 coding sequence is TGCGCCAGCAGCTTGGATGTCAGGGCCCCTATAGCGGGCAATCAGCCCCAGCATTTT.

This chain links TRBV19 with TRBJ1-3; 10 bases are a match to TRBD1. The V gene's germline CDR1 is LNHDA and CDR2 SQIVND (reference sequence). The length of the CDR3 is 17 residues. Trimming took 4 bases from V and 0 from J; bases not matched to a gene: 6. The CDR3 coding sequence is TGTGCCAGTAGTACCCCGACAGGGGGCATCTCTGGAAACACCATATATTTT. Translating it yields CASSTPTGGISGNTIYF.

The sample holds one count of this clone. CDR3 sequence: CASSVGLAGGSYEQYF. In DNA form, the CDR3 reads TGTGCCAGCAGCGTGGGACTAGCGGGGGGCTCCTACGAGCAGTACTTC. V and J are TRBV7-2 and TRBJ2-7; 15 bases align to TRBD2. This CDR3 comprises 16 residues. Germline assignment: CDR1 SGHTA and CDR2 FQGNSA. The V gene end was trimmed by 5 bases and the J gene end by 0 bases; junction bases not matched to a gene: 2.

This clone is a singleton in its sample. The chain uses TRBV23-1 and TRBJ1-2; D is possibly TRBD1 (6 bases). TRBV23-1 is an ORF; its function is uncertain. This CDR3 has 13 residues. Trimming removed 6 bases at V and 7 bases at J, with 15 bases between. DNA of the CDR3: TGCGCCAGCAGGAGCACAGGGACGCCTGGCTACACCTTC. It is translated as CASRSTGTPGYTF.